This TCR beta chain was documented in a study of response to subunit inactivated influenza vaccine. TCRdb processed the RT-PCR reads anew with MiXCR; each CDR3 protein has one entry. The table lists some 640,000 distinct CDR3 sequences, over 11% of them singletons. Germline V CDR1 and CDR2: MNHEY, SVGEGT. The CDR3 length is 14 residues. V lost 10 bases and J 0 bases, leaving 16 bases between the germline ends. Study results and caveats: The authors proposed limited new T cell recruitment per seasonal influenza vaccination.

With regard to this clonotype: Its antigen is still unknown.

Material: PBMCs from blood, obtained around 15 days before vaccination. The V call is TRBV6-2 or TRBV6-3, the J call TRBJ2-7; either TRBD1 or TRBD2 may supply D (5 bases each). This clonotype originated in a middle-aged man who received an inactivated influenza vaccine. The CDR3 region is CATTGTMSSYEQYF. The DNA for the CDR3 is TGTGCCACCACCGGGACGATGAGCTCCTACGAGCAGTACTTC.